The present entry profiles one T cell receptor (beta chain) with its context. This sample is drawn from a study of shared clonotypes between healthy human individuals. Produced via immunoSEQ multiplex PCR; TCRdb's table is partial and in-frame only. Among 1,500,000 or so clones listed, 98% were seen once. The germline V and J ends were trimmed by 5 bases and 0 bases, with 10 bases remaining between them. This CDR3 spans 14 amino acids. CDR1 MNHEY and CDR2 SVGAGI come from the germline V gene. This sequence joins TRBV6-5 and TRBJ1-2; weak D call: TRBD1 (5 bases). The sample comprised naive CD4+ T cells sorted from blood. Subset defined: CD45RA+ positively selected. The receptor comes from a man aged 30 to 39 in good health. The CDR3 DNA follows: TGTGCCAGCAGTGAAGACAGTGCTAACTATGGCTACACCTTC. Amino acid sequence: CASSEDSANYGYTF.